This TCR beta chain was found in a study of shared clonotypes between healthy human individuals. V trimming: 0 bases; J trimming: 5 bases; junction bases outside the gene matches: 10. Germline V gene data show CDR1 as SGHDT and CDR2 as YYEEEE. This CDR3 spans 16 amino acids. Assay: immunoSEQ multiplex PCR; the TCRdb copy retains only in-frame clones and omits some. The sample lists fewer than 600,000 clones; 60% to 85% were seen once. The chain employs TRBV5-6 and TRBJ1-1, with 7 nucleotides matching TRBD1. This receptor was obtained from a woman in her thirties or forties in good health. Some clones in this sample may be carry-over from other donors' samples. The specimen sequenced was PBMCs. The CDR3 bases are TGTGCCAGCAGCTTGGGGACAGGTCCCCTTAGAACTGAAGCTTTCTTT. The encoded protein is CASSLGTGPLRTEAFF.